This T cell receptor (beta chain) was retrieved from a study of CD8+CD57+ T cells in acquired aplastic anemia (dated by TCRdb to 2016 to 2019). Regarding the complete study: Extracted DNA from sorted CD4+ and CD8+ cells averaged about 3 ug, ranging from roughly 0.17 to 30 ug. For healthy donor samples, the average read count was around 9.8 million for CD4+ cells and 11 million to 14 million for CD8+ cells. Points the paper makes about the study in general: Between patients and healthy controls, no significant difference in CD8+ Simpson's diversity was found (P=0.060). About 29 CD8+ CDR3 sequences were found to be shared between patients and controls, but these sequences appeared to be highly expressed in patients and within the immunodominant clones of the patients.

As encoded in the germline V gene (reference sequence), CDR1 is LNHNV while CDR2 is YYDKDF. Inclusive of the bounding cysteine and phenylalanine, the CDR3 is 15 residues long. Comments on this clonotype: Its cognate antigen has yet to be identified. The DNA is left out, because the CDR3 cannot be placed on it with certainty; the CDR3 is given as TCRdb lists it.

TCR beta VDJ combination and CDR3 sequence profiling used genomic DNA as the template. An Illumina HiSeq 2000 was used for TCR repertoire sequencing. The study's own analysis went as follows. TRBV/TRBJ rearrangement plots, CDR3 size and DJ length profiles, and Simpson's diversity index were used to assess repertoires. Whichever DNA sequence was most abundant in the deep sequencing data was defined as the immunodominant clone. CDR3 amino acid sequences were checked for sharing across subjects and were also compared against the VDJdb database and published repertoires. The raw public reads went through TCRdb reprocessing: fastp at Q25, MiXCR clone calling, in-frame beta chains kept. CDR3 protein sequences are deduplicated, and each keeps its most common genes and DNA. TCRdb, not the original authors, processed these V and J calls. Here the sample has hundreds of thousands of distinct CDR3 sequences; about two thirds occur a single time. 3% to 4.5% of the sample lies in the top ten.

In the study, sorted CD4+ and CD8+ blood T cells from patients with severe aplastic anemia and from healthy subjects underwent deep sequencing of TCR repertoires. Ficoll-Paque density gradient centrifugation was used to isolate peripheral blood mononuclear cells. Before DNA extraction, CD4+ and CD8+ T cells were sorted with FACS or magnetic beads. The sequence links TRBV15 to TRBJ1-5. Material: sorted CD4+, CD8+, or CD8+CD57+ T cells (not recorded which) from PBMCs. This receptor was identified in a human donor in good health, serving as a control. The CDR3 reads CYICSAQIKNQPQHF.